This T cell receptor beta chain appears in the sequencing data of a study of cytomegalovirus exposure and HLA in healthy donors. Points on this clone: Antigen: not known.

PCR employed 60 Vbeta and 13 Jbeta primers. Produced via immunoSEQ multiplex PCR; TCRdb's table is partial and in-frame only. The sample consists of 150,000 to 200,000 clones, less than 80% of them appearing once. Trimming stripped 0 bases from V and 1 base from J, with 5 bases between. Germline CDR1 LGHNA, CDR2 YNFKEQ. The CDR3 length is 14 residues. General study points: Follow-up analysis later connected one missense variant in DCLRE1C with trimming of TCR beta V- and J-genes.

The sequenced sample was PBMCs. This chain joins TRBV4-2 and TRBJ2-3; perhaps TRBD2 as D (5 bases). The TCR was taken from a woman in her thirties in good health and CMV-seropositive. The CDR3 DNA follows: TGTGCCAGCAGCCAAGAGCGGGGCACAGATACGCAGTATTTT. Its protein product is CASSQERGTDTQYF.